The T cell receptor beta chain under discussion was sequenced for a study of T cell responses to AZD1222 COVID-19 vaccine. General study findings and limits: Epitopes outside B.1.351 and B.1.1.7 mutated regions reportedly drew nearly half of spike TCRs. Spike-specific TCR breadth and depth grew following two AZD1222 doses.

This clone was detected only a few times. The antigen is unknown. Libraries were prepared by immunoSEQ multiplex PCR; TCRdb keeps only in-frame clonotypes and omits some of them. The profile covers some 150,000 clones, with more than 70% appearing a single time and 2.2% taken by the ten largest. This CDR3 contains 16 residues. V gave up 2 bases and J gave up 2 bases; unmatched junction bases: 5. The germline CDR1 and CDR2 sequences are SGHDN and FVKESK. Sample: peripheral blood, taken on day 0 of AZD1222 vaccination. This rearrangement joins TRBV14 to TRBJ2-1; 8 bases align to TRBD2. The sequence was obtained from an adult in good health. The CDR3 nucleotides are TGTGCCAGCAGCCAAACTAGCGGTTACACCTACAATGAGCAGTTCTTC. This sequence encodes CASSQTSGYTYNEQFF. The variable domain in full, with the rest retrieved from reference TRBV14 and TRBJ2-1, is EAGVTQFPSHSVIEKGQTVTLRCDPISGHDNLYWYRRVMGKEIKFLLHFVKESKQDESGMPNNRFLAERTGGTYSTLKVQPAELEDSGVYFCASSQTSGYTYNEQFFGPGTRLTVL.